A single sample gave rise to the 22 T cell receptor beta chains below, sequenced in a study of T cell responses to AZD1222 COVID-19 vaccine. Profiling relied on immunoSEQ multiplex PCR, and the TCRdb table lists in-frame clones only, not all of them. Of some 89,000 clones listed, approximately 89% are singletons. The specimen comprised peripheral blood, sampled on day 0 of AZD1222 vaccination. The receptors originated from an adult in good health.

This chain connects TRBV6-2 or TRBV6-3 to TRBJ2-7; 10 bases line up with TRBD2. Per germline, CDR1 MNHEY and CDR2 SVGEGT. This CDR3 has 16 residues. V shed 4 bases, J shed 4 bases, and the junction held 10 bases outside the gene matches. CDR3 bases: TGTGCCAGCAGTTTCCAAGCGGGAGGGCCTGTGTACGAGCAGTACTTC. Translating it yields CASSFQAGGPVYEQYF.

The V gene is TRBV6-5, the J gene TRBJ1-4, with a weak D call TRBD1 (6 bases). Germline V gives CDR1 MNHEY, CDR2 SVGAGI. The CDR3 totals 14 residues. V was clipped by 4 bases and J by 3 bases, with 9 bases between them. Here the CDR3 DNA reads TGTGCCAGCAGTTGGGGGGCCTCTAATGAAAAACTGTTTTTT. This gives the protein CASSWGASNEKLFF.

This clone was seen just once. CDR3 nucleotides: TGTGCCAGCAGCAAGGGACTAGCGGGATGGTACGATGAGCAGTTCTTC. Translated, it gives CASSKGLAGWYDEQFF. The V call is TRBV11-3, the J call TRBJ2-1; TRBD2 matches 13 bases. Trimming took 5 bases from V and 8 from J; bases not matched to a gene: 9. This CDR3 comprises 16 residues. Germline V gene data show CDR1 as SGHNT and CDR2 as YENEEA.

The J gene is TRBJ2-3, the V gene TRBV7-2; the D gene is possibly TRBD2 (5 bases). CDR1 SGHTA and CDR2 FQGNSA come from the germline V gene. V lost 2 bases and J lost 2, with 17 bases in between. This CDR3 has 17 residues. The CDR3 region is CASSLYYAGSPTDTQYF. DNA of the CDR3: TGTGCCAGCAGCTTATATTATGCTGGGAGCCCCACAGATACGCAGTATTTT.

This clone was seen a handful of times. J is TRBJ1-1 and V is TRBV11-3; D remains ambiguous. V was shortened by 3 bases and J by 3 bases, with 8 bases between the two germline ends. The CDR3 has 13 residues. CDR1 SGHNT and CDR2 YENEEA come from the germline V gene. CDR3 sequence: CASSLLGDTEAFF. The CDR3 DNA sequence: TGTGCCAGCAGCTTGCTCGGGGACACTGAAGCTTTCTTT.

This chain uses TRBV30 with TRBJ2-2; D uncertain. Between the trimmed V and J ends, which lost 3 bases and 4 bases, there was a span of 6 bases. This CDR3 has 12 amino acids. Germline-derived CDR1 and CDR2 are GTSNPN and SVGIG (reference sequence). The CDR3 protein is CAWSAATGELFF. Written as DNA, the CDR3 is TGTGCCTGGAGCGCAGCCACCGGGGAGCTGTTTTTT.

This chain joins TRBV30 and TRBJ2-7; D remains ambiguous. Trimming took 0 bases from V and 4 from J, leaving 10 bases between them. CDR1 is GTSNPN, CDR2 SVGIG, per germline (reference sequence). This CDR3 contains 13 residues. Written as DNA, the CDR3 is TGTGCCTGGAGTGTATCTGTAGCATACGAGCAGTACTTC. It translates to CAWSVSVAYEQYF.

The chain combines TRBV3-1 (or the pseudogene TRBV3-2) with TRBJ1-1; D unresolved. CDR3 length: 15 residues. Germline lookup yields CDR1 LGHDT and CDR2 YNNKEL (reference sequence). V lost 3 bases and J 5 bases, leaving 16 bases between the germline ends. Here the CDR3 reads CASSHRTRSRTEAFF. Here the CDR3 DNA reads TGTGCCAGCAGCCATCGGACCAGAAGTCGGACTGAAGCTTTCTTT.

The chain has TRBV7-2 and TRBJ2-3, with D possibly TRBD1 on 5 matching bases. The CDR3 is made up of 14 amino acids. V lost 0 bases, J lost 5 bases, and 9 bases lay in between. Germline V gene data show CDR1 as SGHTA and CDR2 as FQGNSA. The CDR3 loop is CASSLAFGQDTQYF. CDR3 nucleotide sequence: TGTGCCAGCAGCTTAGCGTTTGGACAAGATACGCAGTATTTT.

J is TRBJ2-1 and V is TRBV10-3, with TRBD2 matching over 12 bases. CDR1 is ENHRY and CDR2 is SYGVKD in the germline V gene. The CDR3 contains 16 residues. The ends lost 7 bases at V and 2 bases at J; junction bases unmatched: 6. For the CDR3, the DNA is TGTGCCATCACCGGGACTAGCGGGCTTACCTACAATGAGCAGTTCTTC. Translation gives CAITGTSGLTYNEQFF.

Here the CDR3 DNA reads TGTGCCATCAGGGCCGGCCCTTTCGACTATGGCTACACCTTC. Its translation: CAIRAGPFDYGYTF. The gene calls are TRBV10-3 and TRBJ1-2, with no clear D. The germline gives CDR1 ENHRY, CDR2 SYGVKD. This CDR3 has 14 amino acids. V was pared by 6 bases and J by 3 bases, with 14 bases between.

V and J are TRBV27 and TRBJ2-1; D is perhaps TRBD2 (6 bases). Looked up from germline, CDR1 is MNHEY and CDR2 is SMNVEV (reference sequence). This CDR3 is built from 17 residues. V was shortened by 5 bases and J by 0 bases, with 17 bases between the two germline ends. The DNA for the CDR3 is TGTGCCAGCAGTCCCCTGGAGGGTACGCGCTCCTACAATGAGCAGTTCTTC. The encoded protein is CASSPLEGTRSYNEQFF.

The CDR3 reads CASSFLVLGGGRTDTQYF. In DNA, the CDR3 is TGCGCCAGCAGCTTCCTGGTCCTGGGTGGTGGTCGCACAGATACGCAGTATTTT. The chain is built from TRBV5-1 and TRBJ2-3; no firm D call. V shed 2 bases and J shed 1 base, with 20 bases lying between them. The CDR3 contains 18 residues. CDR1 and CDR2 from the germline V gene are SGHRS and YFSETQ.

This CDR3 is CASSLGRQDNQPQHF. CDR3 in DNA: TGTGCCAGCAGCTTAGGAAGGCAAGACAATCAGCCCCAGCATTTT. The chain joins TRBV7-2 to TRBJ1-5, with D unresolved. The CDR3 consists of 15 residues. Trimming removed 1 base at V and 3 bases at J, with 10 bases between. Germline V lookup: CDR1 SGHTA, CDR2 FQGNSA. Complete variable domain (other parts from reference TRBV7-2 and TRBJ1-5): GAGVSQSPSNKVTEKGKDVELRCDPISGHTALYWYRQSLGQGLEFLIYFQGNSAPDKSGLPSDRFSAERTGGSVSTLTIQRTQQEDSAVYLCASSLGRQDNQPQHFGDGTRLSIL.

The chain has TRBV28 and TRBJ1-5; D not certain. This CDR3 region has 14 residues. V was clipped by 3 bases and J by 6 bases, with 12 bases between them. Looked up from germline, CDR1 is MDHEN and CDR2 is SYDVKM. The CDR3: CASSLSGTIQPQHF. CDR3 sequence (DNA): TGTGCCAGCAGTTTGTCAGGAACAATTCAGCCCCAGCATTTT.

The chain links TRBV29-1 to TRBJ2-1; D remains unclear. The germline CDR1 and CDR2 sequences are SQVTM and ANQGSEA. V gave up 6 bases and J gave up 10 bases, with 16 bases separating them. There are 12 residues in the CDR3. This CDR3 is CSVGHGVGEQFF. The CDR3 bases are TGCAGCGTAGGCCACGGAGTTGGCGAGCAGTTCTTC.

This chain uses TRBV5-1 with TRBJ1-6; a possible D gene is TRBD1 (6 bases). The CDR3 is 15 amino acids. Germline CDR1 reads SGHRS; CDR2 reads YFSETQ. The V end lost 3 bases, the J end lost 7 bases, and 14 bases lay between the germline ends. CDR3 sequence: CASSSSGALNSPLHF. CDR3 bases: TGCGCCAGCAGCTCCTCGGGGGCGCTCAATTCACCCCTCCACTTT.

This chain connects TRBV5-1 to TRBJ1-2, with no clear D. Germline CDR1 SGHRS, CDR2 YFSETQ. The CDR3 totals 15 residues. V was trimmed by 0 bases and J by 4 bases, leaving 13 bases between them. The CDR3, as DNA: TGCGCCAGCAGCTTGGTGGTAGGGATCGGCTATGGCTACACCTTC. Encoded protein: CASSLVVGIGYGYTF.

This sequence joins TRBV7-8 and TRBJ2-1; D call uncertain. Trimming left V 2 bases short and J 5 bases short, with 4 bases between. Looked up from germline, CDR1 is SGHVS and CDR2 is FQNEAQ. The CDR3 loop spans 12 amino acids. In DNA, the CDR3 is TGTGCCAGCAGCTTAAACGACAATGAGCAGTTCTTC. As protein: CASSLNDNEQFF.

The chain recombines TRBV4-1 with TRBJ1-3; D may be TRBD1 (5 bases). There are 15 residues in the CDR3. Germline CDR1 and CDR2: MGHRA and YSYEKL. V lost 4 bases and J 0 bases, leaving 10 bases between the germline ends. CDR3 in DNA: TGCGCCAGCAGCCGAGAGGACAACTCTGGAAACACCATATATTTT. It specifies CASSREDNSGNTIYF.

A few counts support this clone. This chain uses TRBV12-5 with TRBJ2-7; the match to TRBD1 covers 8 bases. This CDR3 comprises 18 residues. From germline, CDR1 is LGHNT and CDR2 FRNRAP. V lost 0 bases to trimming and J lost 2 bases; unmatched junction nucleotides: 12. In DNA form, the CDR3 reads TGTGCTAGTGGTTTGGTGGCGCCGGGACAGGCTTTTACCTACGAGCAGTACTTC. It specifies CASGLVAPGQAFTYEQYF.

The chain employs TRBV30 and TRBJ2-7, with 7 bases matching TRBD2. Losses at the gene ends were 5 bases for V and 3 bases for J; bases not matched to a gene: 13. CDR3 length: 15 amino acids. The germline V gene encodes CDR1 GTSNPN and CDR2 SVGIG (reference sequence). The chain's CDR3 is CAWSAKGGIHYEQYF. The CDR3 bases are TGTGCCTGGTCTGCCAAGGGAGGGATCCACTACGAGCAGTACTTC.